This T cell receptor (beta chain) comes out of a study of blood T cell repertoires in COVID-19. The wider study: Spain, Italy and the United States supplied samples that represented acute and convalescent COVID-19. T cells, B-cell-depleted T cells, or PBMCs supplied cDNA or gDNA.

In this sample, this clone turned up a few times. Per the original data handling: It was from reference gene primer amplification that nucleated cell counts were estimated. Profiled with immunoSEQ multiplex PCR; TCRdb holds only in-frame clones, not every one. V and J calls and clone size are as listed in that table; D and trimming were resolved from the DNA. The sample yields a few hundred thousand clones, approximately 89% seen once. Looked up from germline, CDR1 is SGHTA and CDR2 is FQGTGA. The V and J ends lost 5 bases and 1 base respectively, with 9 bases between them. This CDR3 is built from 13 residues.

This receptor was obtained from a woman aged 55-70 years with acute or convalescent COVID-19. The chain employs TRBV7-3 and TRBJ2-7; D may be TRBD1 (6 bases). Sequenced material: peripheral blood. The CDR3 DNA is TGTGCCAGCAGCCGGGACAATTCCTACGAGCAGTACTTC. This sequence encodes CASSRDNSYEQYF. The full variable domain, its missing parts supplied by reference TRBV7-3 and TRBJ2-7, is GAGVSQTPSNKVTEKGKYVELRCDPISGHTALYWYRQSLGQGPEFLIYFQGTGAADDSGLPNDRFFAVRPEGSVSTLKIQRTERGDSAVYLCASSRDNSYEQYFGPGTRLTVT.